Listed below are T cell receptor beta chains from one sample, sequenced in a study of blood T cell repertoires in COVID-19. Only in-frame clones appear in the TCRdb table, and some are missing; sequencing was by immunoSEQ multiplex PCR. The profile covers roughly 190,000 clones, with 88% appearing a single time and 5% to 6.5% taken by the ten largest. Sequencing input: peripheral blood. All receptors come from a man in his forties or fifties with active or convalescent COVID-19. Each CDR3 is given with its conserved first and last residue. A D gene is named only where the DNA matches it firmly. Clone size is stated in some rows and not others, as once, few, many or a class when expanded.

size	D	V	J	CDR3	DNA
few	NA	TRBV5-1	TRBJ1-5	CASSLDSSNQPQHF	TGCGCCAGCAGCTTGGACAGTAGCAATCAGCCCCAGCATTTT
NA	TRBD1	TRBV15	TRBJ1-5	CATGTGGVQPQHF	TGTGCCACCGGGACAGGGGGCGTTCAGCCCCAGCATTTT
NA	TRBD1	TRBV19	TRBJ1-1	CASSSQQGATPTF	TGTGCCAGTAGTTCGCAACAGGGGGCGACCCCTACTTTT
NA	NA	TRBV6-4	TRBJ1-1	CASSAGNRLEAFF	TGTGCCAGCAGTGCCGGGAACCGACTAGAGGCTTTCTTT
NA	NA	TRBV7-9	TRBJ1-2	CASSFDSGSYGYTF	TGTGCCAGCAGCTTTGACTCCGGGAGCTATGGCTACACCTTC
NA	NA	TRBV15	TRBJ1-2	CATSRDRTGYGYTF	TGTGCCACCAGCAGAGATCGAACAGGGTATGGCTACACCTTC
NA	NA	TRBV13	TRBJ2-5	CASRRGETQYF	TGTGCCAGCAGAAGGGGAGAGACCCAGTACTTC
NA	TRBD1	TRBV18	TRBJ1-2	CASSPSGGGYTF	TGTGCCAGCTCACCATCAGGGGGCGGCTACACCTTC
NA	TRBD2	TRBV7-2	TRBJ2-3	CASSLVAGGPGTQYF	TGTGCCAGCAGCTTAGTCGCGGGGGGGCCGGGTACGCAGTATTTT
NA	TRBD2	TRBV18	TRBJ2-3	CASSTLAGSTDTQYF	TGTGCCAGCTCAACACTAGCGGGGAGCACAGATACGCAGTATTTT
NA	NA	TRBV7-8	TRBJ1-1	CASSAGDEAFF	TGTGCCAGCAGCGCAGGGGATGAAGCTTTCTTT
NA	NA	TRBV9	TRBJ2-7	CASSYTTGSYEQYF	TGTGCCAGCAGCTACACGACGGGCTCCTACGAGCAGTACTTC
NA	NA	TRBV12-5	TRBJ1-2	CASGTSTSNYGYTF	TGTGCTAGTGGTACTAGTACCTCTAACTATGGCTACACCTTC
NA	NA	TRBV29-1	TRBJ2-3	CSVEIENTDTQYF	TGCAGCGTTGAAATCGAGAACACAGATACGCAGTATTTT
once	TRBD1	TRBV19	TRBJ1-6	CASRTGGNSPLHF	TGTGCCAGCAGGACAGGGGGCAATTCACCCCTCCACTTT
NA	NA	TRBV19	TRBJ1-5	CASYRGEGLGQPQHF	TGTGCCAGTTATAGGGGGGAGGGGTTGGGACAGCCCCAGCATTTT
NA	NA	TRBV27	TRBJ2-7	CASSPRTSRYEQYF	TGTGCCAGCAGTCCCCGCACTTCCCGCTACGAGCAGTACTTC
NA	NA	TRBV28	TRBJ2-2	CASSLDGGTGELFF	TGTGCCAGCAGTTTAGACGGCGGGACCGGGGAGCTGTTTTTT
NA	TRBD2	TRBV7-2	TRBJ2-1	CASSLAGGPNEQFF	TGTGCCAGCAGCTTAGCGGGAGGGCCCAATGAGCAGTTCTTC
NA	NA	TRBV5-1	TRBJ1-2	CASSLGGAGSNYGYTF	TGCGCCAGCAGCTTGGGTGGAGCCGGCTCTAACTATGGCTACACCTTC
NA	TRBD1	TRBV2	TRBJ1-1	CASRGGTGGFEAFF	TGTGCCAGCAGAGGCGGGACAGGGGGTTTTGAAGCTTTCTTT
NA	TRBD1	TRBV2	TRBJ2-2	CASSPGTANTGELFF	TGTGCCAGCAGCCCCGGGACAGCGAACACCGGGGAGCTGTTTTTT
NA	TRBD2	TRBV9	TRBJ2-2	CASSDRQGASGMNGELFF	TGTGCCAGCAGCGATCGACAGGGCGCTAGCGGGATGAACGGGGAGCTGTTTTTT
NA	NA	TRBV18	TRBJ2-7	CASSPAGFSYEQYF	TGTGCCAGCTCACCGGCAGGGTTTTCTTACGAGCAGTACTTC
NA	NA	TRBV19	TRBJ1-5	CATSGGVSNQPQHF	TGTGCCACCTCCGGGGGGGTTAGCAATCAGCCCCAGCATTTT
once	TRBD1	TRBV7-2	TRBJ2-5	CASSIWTGQETQYF	TGTGCCAGCAGCATATGGACAGGGCAAGAGACCCAGTACTTC
NA	TRBD1	TRBV2	TRBJ2-2	CASSAGTGLVSGELFF	TGTGCCAGCAGCGCCGGGACAGGTTTGGTGTCCGGGGAGCTGTTTTTT
NA	NA	TRBV3-1/TRBV3-2	TRBJ2-2	CASSQDFQAVIGELFF	TGTGCCAGCAGCCAAGATTTCCAAGCGGTAATCGGGGAGCTGTTTTTT
once	TRBD1	TRBV5-1	TRBJ1-2	CASSLEGTGVGRGYTF	TGCGCCAGCAGCTTGGAGGGGACAGGGGTCGGACGGGGCTACACCTTC
NA	TRBD1	TRBV27	TRBJ1-1	CASSEVQGTNTEAFF	TGTGCCAGCAGTGAAGTACAGGGGACAAACACTGAAGCTTTCTTT
once	TRBD1	TRBV20-1	TRBJ2-7	CSASWDRSYEQYF	TGCAGTGCTAGTTGGGACAGGTCCTACGAGCAGTACTTC
NA	NA	TRBV10-3	TRBJ1-1	CAISPWGGSLGGTEAFF	TGTGCCATCAGCCCGTGGGGAGGATCGCTGGGTGGCACTGAAGCTTTCTTT
NA	NA	TRBV11-3	TRBJ2-2	CASSPGTTNTGELFF	TGTGCCAGCAGCCCCGGGACAACGAACACCGGGGAGCTGTTTTTT
NA	TRBD2	TRBV27	TRBJ2-3	CASSLRPAGGSTDTQYF	TGTGCCAGCAGTTTAAGGCCAGCGGGAGGGAGCACAGATACGCAGTATTTT
NA	TRBD2	TRBV3-1/TRBV3-2	TRBJ2-4	CASSQDYGGGAKNIQYF	TGTGCCAGCAGCCAAGATTACGGCGGGGGGGCCAAAAACATTCAGTACTTC
NA	NA	TRBV6-2/TRBV6-3	TRBJ1-1	CASSYSGAGLGSNTEAFF	TGTGCCAGCAGTTACTCAGGGGCAGGTTTGGGTTCGAACACTGAAGCTTTCTTT